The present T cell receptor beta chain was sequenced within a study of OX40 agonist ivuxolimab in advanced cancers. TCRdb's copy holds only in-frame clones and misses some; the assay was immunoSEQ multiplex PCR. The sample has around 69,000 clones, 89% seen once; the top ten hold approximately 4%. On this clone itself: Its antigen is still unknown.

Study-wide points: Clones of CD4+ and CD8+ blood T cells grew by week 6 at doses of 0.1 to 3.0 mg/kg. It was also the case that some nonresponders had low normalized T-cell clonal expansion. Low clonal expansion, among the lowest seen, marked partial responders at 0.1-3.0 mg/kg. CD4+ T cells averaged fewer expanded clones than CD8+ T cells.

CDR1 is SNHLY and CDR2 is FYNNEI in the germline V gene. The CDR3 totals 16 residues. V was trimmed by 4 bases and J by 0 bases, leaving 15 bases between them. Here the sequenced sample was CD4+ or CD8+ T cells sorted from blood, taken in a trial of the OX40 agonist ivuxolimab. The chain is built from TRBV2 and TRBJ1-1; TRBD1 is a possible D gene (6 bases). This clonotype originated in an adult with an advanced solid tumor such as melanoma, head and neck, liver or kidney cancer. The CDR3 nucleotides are TGTGCCAGCAGTGGAAAAGGGGGAGCCATGAACACTGAAGCTTTCTTT. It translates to CASSGKGGAMNTEAFF.